This note documents a single TCR beta chain sequence. Its antigen is undetermined. V shed 3 bases, J shed 8 bases, and the junction held 11 bases outside the gene matches. CDR1 SGHAT and CDR2 FQNNGV come from the germline V gene. This CDR3 contains 16 residues. At the survey level, the v3.0 immunoSEQ assay was run. Profiling relied on immunoSEQ multiplex PCR, and the TCRdb table lists in-frame clones only, not all of them. Of about 39,000 clones listed, roughly nine tenths are singletons. This sample was taken from a study of long-term antiretroviral therapy in people with HIV. The study, taken as a whole, reports: Against controls, HIV repertoires showed narrower ranges of CDR3 length.

The sequence came from a woman aged 50 to 60 with HIV. The sequencing here drew on unsorted PBMCs, taken 1.2 years after starting antiretroviral therapy. The chain employs TRBV11-2 and TRBJ2-1; TRBD2 matches 9 bases. The CDR3 is CASSLGSSGVLDEQFF. CDR3 sequence (DNA): TGTGCCAGCAGCTTGGGCTCTAGCGGGGTTCTGGATGAGCAGTTCTTC.